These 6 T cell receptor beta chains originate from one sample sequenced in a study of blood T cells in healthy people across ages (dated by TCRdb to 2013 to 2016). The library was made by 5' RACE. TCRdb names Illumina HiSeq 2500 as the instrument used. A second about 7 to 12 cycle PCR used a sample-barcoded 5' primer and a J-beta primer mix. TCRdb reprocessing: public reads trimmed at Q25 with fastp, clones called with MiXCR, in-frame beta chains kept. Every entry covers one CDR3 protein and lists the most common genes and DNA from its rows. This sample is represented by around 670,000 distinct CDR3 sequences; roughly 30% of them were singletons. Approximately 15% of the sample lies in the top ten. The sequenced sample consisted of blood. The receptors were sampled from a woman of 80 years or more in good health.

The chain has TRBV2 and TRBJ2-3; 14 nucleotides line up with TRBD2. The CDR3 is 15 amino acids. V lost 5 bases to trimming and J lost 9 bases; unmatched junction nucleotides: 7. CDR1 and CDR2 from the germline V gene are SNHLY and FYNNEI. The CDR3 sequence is CASSRTSGGPPTQYF. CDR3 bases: TGTGCCAGCAGTAGGACTAGCGGGGGGCCTCCGACGCAGTATTTT. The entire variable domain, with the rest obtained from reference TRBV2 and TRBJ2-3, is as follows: EPEVTQTPSHQVTQMGQEVILRCVPISNHLYFYWYRQILGQKVEFLVSFYNNEISEKSEIFDDQFSVERPDGSNFTLKIRSTKLEDSAMYFCASSRTSGGPPTQYFGPGTRLTVL.

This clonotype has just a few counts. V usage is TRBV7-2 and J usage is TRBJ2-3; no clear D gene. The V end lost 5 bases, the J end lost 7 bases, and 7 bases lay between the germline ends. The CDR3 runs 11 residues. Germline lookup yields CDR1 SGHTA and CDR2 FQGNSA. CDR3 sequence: CASSPDYTQYF. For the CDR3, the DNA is TGTGCCAGCAGCCCAGACTATACGCAGTATTTT.

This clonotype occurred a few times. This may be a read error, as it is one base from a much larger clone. The CDR3 region has the DNA TGCAGCGTCCAGCGGGGGATCAATGAGCAGTACTTC. Encoded protein: CSVQRGINEQYF. The chain is built from TRBV29-1 and TRBJ2-5, with 8 bases aligning to TRBD2. J was trimmed by 11 bases and V by 6 bases; bases with no gene match: 11. CDR1 SQVTM and CDR2 ANQGSEA come from the germline V gene. This CDR3 is 12 amino acids long.

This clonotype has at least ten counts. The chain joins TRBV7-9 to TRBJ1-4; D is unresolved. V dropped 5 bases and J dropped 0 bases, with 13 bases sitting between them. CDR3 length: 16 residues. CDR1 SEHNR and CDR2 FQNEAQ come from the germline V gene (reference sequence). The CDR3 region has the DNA TGTGCCAGCAGCCCAAGGATGCCTTCAACTAATGAAAAACTGTTTTTT. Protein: CASSPRMPSTNEKLFF.

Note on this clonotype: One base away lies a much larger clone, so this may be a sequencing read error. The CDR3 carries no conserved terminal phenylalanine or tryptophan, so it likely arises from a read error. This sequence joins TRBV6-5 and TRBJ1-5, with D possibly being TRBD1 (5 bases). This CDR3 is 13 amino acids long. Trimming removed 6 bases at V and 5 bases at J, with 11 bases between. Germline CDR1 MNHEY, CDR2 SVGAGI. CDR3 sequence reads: CASSVTGDQPQHL. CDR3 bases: TGTGCCAGCAGCGTGACGGGGGATCAGCCCCAGCATTTG.

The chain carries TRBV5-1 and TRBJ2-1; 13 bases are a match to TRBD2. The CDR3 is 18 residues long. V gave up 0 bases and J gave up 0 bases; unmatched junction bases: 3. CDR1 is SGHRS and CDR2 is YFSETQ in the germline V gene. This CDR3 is CASSLAGTSGTSYNEQFF. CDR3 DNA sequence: TGCGCCAGCAGCTTGGCCGGGACTAGCGGGACCTCCTACAATGAGCAGTTCTTC. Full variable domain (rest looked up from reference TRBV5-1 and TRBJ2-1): KAGVTQTPRYLIKTRGQQVTLSCSPISGHRSVSWYQQTPGQGLQFLFEYFSETQRNKGNFPGRFSGRQFSNSRSEMNVSTLELGDSALYLCASSLAGTSGTSYNEQFFGPGTRLTVL.